This T cell receptor beta chain stems from a study of cytomegalovirus exposure and HLA in healthy donors. Across the whole study: From donors who were HLA-typed, an early data release held approximately 91 million unique TCRs.

This clone was detected a few times. Its cognate antigen is unknown. The PCR contained 60 Vbeta and 13 Jbeta primers. The assay was immunoSEQ multiplex PCR, and TCRdb's table has in-frame clones only and misses some. The data hold some 95,000 clones, with 65% to 80% observed a single time. Findings and limits, study-wide: What a later analysis showed was that several of the most significant clusters appeared linked to common viral pathogens.

The sample consisted of PBMCs. This clonotype was obtained from a woman between 18 and 30 years old in good health and CMV-seropositive.

The CDR3 DNA reads TGTGCCAGCAGCTTATCTAGCGGGGGGTTCACAGATACGCAGTATTTT. This encodes CASSLSSGGFTDTQYF. The rearrangement uses TRBV7-3 and TRBJ2-3, with TRBD2 matching 11 bases. Per germline, CDR1 SGHTA and CDR2 FQGTGA. The CDR3 is 16 residues long. V dropped 2 bases and J dropped 2; count of bases not matched to a gene: 3. Using reference TRBV7-3 and TRBJ2-3 for the parts outside the CDR3, the full variable domain is GAGVSQTPSNKVTEKGKYVELRCDPISGHTALYWYRQSLGQGPEFLIYFQGTGAADDSGLPNDRFFAVRPEGSVSTLKIQRTERGDSAVYLCASSLSSGGFTDTQYFGPGTRLTVL.